This entry is about one T cell receptor beta chain. Antigen: not known. The TCR beta cDNA libraries carried unique molecular identifiers. TCRdb used MiXCR to reprocess the PCR reads, holding one entry per CDR3 protein. This table has under 900,000 distinct CDR3 sequences, roughly 50% appearing once. The data were obtained in a study of post-analysis software for immune sequencing data. The CDR3 totals 16 residues. The V gene end was trimmed by 0 bases and the J gene end by 1 base; junction bases not matched to a gene: 3. CDR1 is MGHRA and CDR2 is YSYEKL in the germline V gene. The study, taken as a whole, reports: Controls showed lower frequencies than patients for five or six TRBV segments, and TRBV5-6, TRBV5-1 and TRBV20-1 were among these. Co-batched samples clustered tightly together by F measure.

This rearrangement joins TRBV4-1 to TRBJ2-5; 9 bases map to TRBD2. This sequence originates from a girl aged 5 to 17 with multiple sclerosis. The sample comprised blood. The CDR3 protein is CASSQDSAGGQETQYF. The CDR3 DNA follows: TGCGCCAGCAGCCAAGATTCAGCGGGAGGCCAAGAGACCCAGTACTTC.